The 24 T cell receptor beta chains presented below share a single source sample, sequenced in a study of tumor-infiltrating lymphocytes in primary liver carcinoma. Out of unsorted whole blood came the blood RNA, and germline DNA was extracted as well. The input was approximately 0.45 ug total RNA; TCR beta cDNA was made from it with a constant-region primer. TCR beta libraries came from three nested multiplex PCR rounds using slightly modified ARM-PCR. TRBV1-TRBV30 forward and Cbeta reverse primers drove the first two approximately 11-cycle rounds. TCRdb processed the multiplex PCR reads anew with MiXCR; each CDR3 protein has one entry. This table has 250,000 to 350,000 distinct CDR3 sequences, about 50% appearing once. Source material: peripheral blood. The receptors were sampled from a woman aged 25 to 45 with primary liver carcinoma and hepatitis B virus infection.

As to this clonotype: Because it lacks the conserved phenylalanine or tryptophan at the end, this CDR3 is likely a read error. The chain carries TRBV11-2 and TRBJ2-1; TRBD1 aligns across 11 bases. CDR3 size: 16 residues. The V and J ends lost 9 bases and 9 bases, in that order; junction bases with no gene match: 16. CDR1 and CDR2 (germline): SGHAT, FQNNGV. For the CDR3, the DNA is TGTGCCAGTAGCGTCCTCCCGGGACAGGGGGTTAGTGAGCAGTTCATC. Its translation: CASSVLPGQGVSEQFI.

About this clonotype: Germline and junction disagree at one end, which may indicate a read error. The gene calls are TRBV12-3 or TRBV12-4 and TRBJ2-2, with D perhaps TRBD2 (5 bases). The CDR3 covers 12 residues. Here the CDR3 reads CASSFASGELFF. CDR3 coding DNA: TGTGCCAGTAGTTTTGCCTCCGGGGAGTTGTTTTTT.

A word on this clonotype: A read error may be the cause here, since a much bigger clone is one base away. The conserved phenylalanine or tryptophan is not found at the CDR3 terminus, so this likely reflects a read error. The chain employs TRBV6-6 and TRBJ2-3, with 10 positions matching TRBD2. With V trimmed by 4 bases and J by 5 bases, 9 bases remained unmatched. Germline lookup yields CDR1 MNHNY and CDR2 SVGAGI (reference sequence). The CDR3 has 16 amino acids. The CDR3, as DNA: TGTGCCAGCAGTTTTACTTCCGGGACTAGCGTAGATACGCAGTATCTT. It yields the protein CASSFTSGTSVDTQYL.

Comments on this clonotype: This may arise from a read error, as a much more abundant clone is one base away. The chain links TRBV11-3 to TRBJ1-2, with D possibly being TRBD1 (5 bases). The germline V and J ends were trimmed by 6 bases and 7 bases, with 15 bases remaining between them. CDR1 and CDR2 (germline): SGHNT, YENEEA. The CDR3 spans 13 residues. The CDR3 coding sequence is TGTGCCAGCAGTGGACATGGGGAGTCTGGCTACACCTTC. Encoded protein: CASSGHGESGYTF.

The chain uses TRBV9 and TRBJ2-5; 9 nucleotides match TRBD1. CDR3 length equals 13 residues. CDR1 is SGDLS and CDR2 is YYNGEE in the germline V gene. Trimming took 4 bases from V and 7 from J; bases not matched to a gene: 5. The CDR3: CASSLQGAGTQYF. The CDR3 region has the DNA TGTGCCAGCAGCCTACAGGGGGCAGGGACCCAGTACTTC.

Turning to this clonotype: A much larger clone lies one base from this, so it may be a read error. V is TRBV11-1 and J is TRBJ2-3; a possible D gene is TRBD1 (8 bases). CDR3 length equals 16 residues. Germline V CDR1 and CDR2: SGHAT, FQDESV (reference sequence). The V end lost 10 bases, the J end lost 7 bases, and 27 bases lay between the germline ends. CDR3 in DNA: TGTGCCAACAGGGGGGGAGATATGGACGTATCAAATACGCAGTATTTT. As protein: CANRGGDMDVSNTQYF.

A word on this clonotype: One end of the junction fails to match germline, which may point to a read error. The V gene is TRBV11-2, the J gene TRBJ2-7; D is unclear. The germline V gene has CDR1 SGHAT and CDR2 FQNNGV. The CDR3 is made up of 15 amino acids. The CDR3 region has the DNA TGTGCCTGCAGCTTAGACCCCGTTGTCTCCTACGAGCAGTATTTC. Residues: CACSLDPVVSYEQYF.

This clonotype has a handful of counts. The CDR3 DNA reads as TGTGCCTTTTCCCCCGGGACTAGCCATCGTACGCAGTATTTT. This gives the protein CAFSPGTSHRTQYF. The chain recombines TRBV30 with TRBJ2-3; 9 positions match TRBD2. CDR1 and CDR2 from the germline V gene are GTSNPN and SVGIG (reference sequence). This CDR3 is 14 amino acids long. The trim removed 7 bases at V and 8 bases at J, leaving 13 bases unmatched.

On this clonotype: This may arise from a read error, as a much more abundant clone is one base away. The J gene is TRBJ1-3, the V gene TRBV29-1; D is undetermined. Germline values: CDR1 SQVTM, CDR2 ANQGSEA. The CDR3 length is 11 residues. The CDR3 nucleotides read TGCTGCGTTTCGGGGGGAAACACCATATATTTT. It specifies CCVSGGNTIYF.

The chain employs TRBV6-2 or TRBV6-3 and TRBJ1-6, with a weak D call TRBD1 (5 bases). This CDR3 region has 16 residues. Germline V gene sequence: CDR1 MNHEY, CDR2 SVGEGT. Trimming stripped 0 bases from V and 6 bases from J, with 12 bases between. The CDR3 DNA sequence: TGTGCCAGCAGTTACTCCGCGGGGCGCGGTAATTCACCCCTCCACTTT. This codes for CASSYSAGRGNSPLHF.

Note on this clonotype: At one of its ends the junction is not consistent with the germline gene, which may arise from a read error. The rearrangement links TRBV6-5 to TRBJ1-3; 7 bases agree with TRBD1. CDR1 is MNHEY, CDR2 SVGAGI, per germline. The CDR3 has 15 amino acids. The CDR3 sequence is CASSSDRQGGNTIHF. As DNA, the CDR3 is TGTGCCAGCAGCTCCGACCGACAGGGAGGAAACACCATACATTTT.

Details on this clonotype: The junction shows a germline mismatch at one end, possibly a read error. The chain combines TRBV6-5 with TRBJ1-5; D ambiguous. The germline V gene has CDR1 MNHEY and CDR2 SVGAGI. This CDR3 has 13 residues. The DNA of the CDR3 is TGTGCCAGCAGTCACTCGAGAGGTCAGTCCCAGCATTTT. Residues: CASSHSRGQSQHF.

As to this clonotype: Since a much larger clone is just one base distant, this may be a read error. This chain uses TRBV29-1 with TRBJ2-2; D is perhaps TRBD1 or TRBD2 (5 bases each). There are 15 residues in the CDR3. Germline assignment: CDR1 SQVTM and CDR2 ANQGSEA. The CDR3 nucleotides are TGCAGCGTTGAAGAAGTAGGCACTGGGACCGGGGACCTGTTTTTT. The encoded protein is CSVEEVGTGTGDLFF.

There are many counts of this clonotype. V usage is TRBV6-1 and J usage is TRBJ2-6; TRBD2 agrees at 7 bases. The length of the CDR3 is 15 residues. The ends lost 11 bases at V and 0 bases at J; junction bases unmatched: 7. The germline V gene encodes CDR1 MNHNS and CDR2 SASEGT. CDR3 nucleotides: TGTGCCGGGCGGTCGGGGGGCTCTGGGGCCAACGTCCTGACTTTC. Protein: CAGRSGGSGANVLTF.

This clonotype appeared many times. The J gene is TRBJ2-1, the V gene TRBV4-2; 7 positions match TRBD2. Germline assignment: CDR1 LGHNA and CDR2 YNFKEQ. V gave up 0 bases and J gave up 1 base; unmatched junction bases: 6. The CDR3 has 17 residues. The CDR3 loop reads CASSQDYGGSSYNEQFF. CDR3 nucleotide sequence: TGTGCCAGCAGCCAAGATTACGGCGGGAGTTCCTACAATGAGCAGTTCTTC.

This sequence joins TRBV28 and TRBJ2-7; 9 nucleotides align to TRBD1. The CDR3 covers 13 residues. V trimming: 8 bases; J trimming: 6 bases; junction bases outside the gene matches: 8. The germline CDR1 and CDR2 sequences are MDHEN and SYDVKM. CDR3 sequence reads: CASDTGGGVEQYF. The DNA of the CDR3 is TGTGCCAGCGACACAGGGGGCGGGGTCGAGCAGTACTTC. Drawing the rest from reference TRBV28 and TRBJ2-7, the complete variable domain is DVKVTQSSRYLVKRTGEKVFLECVQDMDHENMFWYRQDPGLGLRLIYFSYDVKMKEKGDIPEGYSVSREKKERFSLILESASTNQTSMYLCASDTGGGVEQYFGPGTRLTVT.

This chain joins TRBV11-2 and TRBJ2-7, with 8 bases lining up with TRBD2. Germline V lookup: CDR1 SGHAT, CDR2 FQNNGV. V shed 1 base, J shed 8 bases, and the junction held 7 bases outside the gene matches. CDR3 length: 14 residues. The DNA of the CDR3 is TGTGCCAGCAGCTTAGTGTTAGCGGGGTACAAGCAGTACTTC. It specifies CASSLVLAGYKQYF.

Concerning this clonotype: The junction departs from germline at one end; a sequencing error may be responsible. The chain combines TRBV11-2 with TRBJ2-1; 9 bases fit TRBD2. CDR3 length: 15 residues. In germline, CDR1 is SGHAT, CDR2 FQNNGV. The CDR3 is CASSLGGRAYNERSF. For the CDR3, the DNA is TGTGCCAGCAGCTTAGGCGGGAGGGCCTACAATGAGCGGTCCTTC. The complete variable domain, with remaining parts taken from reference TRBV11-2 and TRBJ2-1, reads EAGVAQSPRYKIIEKRQSVAFWCNPISGHATLYWYQQILGQGPKLLIQFQNNGVVDDSQLPKDRFSAERLKGVDSTLKIQPAKLEDSAVYLCASSLGGRAYNERSFGPGTRLTVL.

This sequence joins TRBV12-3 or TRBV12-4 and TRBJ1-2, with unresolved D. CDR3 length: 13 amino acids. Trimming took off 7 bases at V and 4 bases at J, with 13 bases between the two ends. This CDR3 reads CASNFRRPYGYTF. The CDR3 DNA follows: TGTGCCAGCAATTTTCGACGTCCCTATGGCTACACCTTC.

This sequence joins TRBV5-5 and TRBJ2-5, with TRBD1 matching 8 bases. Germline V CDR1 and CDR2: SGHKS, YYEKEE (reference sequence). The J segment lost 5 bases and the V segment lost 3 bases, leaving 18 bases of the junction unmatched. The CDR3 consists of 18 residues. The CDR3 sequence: CASSSVPGGQSLAETQYF. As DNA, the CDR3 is TGTGCCAGCAGCTCGGTTCCAGGGGGCCAGTCTCTGGCGGAGACCCAGTACTTC.

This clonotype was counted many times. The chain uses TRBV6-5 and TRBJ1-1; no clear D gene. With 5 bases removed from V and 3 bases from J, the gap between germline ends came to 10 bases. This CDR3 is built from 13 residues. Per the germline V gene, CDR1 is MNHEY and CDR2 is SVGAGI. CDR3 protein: CASSLGIYTEAFF. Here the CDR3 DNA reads TGTGCCAGCAGTCTAGGGATTTACACTGAAGCTTTCTTT.

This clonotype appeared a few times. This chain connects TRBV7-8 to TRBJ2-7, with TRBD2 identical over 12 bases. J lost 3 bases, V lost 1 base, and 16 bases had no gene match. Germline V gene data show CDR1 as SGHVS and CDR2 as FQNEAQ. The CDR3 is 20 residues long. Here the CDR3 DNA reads TGTGCCAGCAGCTTAGTCAACCCGGGGCTTCGGACTAGCGGGATCTACGAGCAGTACTTC. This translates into CASSLVNPGLRTSGIYEQYF.

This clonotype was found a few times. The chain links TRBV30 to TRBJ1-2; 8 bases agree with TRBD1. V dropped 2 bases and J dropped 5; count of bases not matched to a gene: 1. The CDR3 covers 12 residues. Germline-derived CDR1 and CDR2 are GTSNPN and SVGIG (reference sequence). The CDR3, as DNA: TGTGCCTGGAGTAACAGGGGGTATGGCTACACCTTC. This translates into CAWSNRGYGYTF.

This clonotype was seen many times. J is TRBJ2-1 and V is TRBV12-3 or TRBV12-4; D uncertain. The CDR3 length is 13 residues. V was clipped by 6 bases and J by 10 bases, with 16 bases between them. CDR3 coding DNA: TGTGCCAGCAGCACCACCCCCTTAGGGGAGCAGTTCTTC. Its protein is CASSTTPLGEQFF.